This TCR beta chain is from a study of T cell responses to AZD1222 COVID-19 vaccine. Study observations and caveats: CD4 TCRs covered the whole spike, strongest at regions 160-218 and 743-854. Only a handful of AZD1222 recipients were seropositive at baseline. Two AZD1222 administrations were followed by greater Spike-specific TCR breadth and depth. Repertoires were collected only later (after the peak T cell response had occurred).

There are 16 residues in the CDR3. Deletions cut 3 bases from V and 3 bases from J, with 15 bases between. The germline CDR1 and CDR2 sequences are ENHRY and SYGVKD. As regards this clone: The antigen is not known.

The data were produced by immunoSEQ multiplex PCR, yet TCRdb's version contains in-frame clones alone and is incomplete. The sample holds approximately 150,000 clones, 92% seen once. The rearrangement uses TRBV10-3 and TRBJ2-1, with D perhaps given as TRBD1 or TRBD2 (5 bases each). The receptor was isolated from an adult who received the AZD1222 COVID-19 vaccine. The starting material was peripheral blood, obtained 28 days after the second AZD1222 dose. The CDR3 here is CAISDYSRGLYNEQFF. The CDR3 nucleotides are TGTGCCATCAGTGACTACTCCCGGGGCCTCTACAATGAGCAGTTCTTC.